This T cell receptor beta chain is drawn from a study of shared clonotypes between healthy human individuals. The method was immunoSEQ multiplex PCR; TCRdb's version includes in-frame clones alone and lacks a portion of them. The sample includes some 2,400,000 clones, about 94% of them seen just once. This CDR3 is 13 amino acids long. Germline V gene lookup returns CDR1 SEHNR and CDR2 FQNEAQ (reference sequence). With V trimmed by 6 bases and J by 4 bases, 5 bases remained unmatched. The chain joins TRBV7-9 to TRBJ1-1; 7 bases align to TRBD1. Sequenced: naive CD4+ T cells sorted from blood. Subset given: CD45RA+ positively selected. This TCR derives from a man aged 18 to 30 in good health. The CDR3: CASRNPGGTEAFF. The CDR3 DNA is TGTGCCAGCAGAAACCCAGGGGGCACTGAAGCTTTCTTT.